This T cell receptor (beta chain) was sequenced during a study of T-cell reconstitution after alpha-beta-depleted transplantation in children. This CDR3 has 15 residues. Germline values: CDR1 SGHTA, CDR2 FQGNSA. Trimming cost V 5 bases and J 2 bases; bases outside gene matches: 3. Preparation of the TCRbeta library used unique molecular identifiers. MiXCR, applied by TCRdb to the PCR reads, yields one record per CDR3 protein. The sample holds hundreds of thousands of distinct CDR3 sequences; roughly 17% are singletons and the top ten take around 0.96%. This TCR was recovered from a human donor who donated a stem cell graft to a child with acute myeloid leukemia. The source material was PBMCs from the stem cell graft donor, sampled from the stem cell graft. This chain links TRBV7-2 with TRBJ2-2; 9 nucleotides align to TRBD2. DNA of the CDR3: TGTGCCAGCAGCGGTAGCGGGGGAAACACCGGGGAGCTGTTTTTT. This gives the protein CASSGSGGNTGELFF.